The clone carrying this TCR beta chain was recorded at least ten times. Its specificity is not known. CDR1 is SQVTM, CDR2 ANQGSEA, per germline. The CDR3 totals 12 residues. The V end was cut by 3 bases, the J end by 10 bases, with 13 bases between. Quantitative 5'-RACE with molecular barcodes produced the TCR beta libraries. TCRdb processed the 5' RACE reads anew with MiXCR; each CDR3 protein has one entry. This table has 250,000 to 300,000 distinct CDR3 sequences, 20% appearing once. The entry originates in a study of CD8 T cells in ankylosing spondylitis. Findings and caveats of the study: CD8+ disease-linked clones were present at relatively low frequencies in blood. Disease-linked clones reportedly concentrated significantly in matched ankylosing spondylitis synovial fluid. For ankylosing spondylitis blood, a TCR beta motif of 7 or 8 highly homologous variants appeared characteristic.

The receptor's source is a male donor with ankylosing spondylitis or in good health (not recorded which). The sequenced sample was blood, either unsorted or a sorted T cell fraction (not recorded which). The chain uses TRBV29-1 and TRBJ2-1, with D possibly matching TRBD1 (6 bases). CDR3 amino acids: CSVDPGAREQFF. The DNA for the CDR3 is TGCAGCGTTGACCCAGGGGCAAGGGAGCAGTTCTTC.